The next 27 T cell receptor beta chains were all read from a single sample in a study of blood T cell repertoires in COVID-19. The assay was immunoSEQ multiplex PCR, and TCRdb's table has in-frame clones only and misses some. The table shows some 240,000 clones, with about 79% occurring only once. Sequences were obtained from peripheral blood. Every receptor here comes from a woman in her thirties or forties who had recovered from COVID-19.

The chain is built from TRBV30 and TRBJ2-7, with a tentative D call TRBD1 (6 bases). CDR1 and CDR2 (germline): GTSNPN, SVGIG (reference sequence). V was shortened by 2 bases and J by 3 bases, with 11 bases between the two germline ends. The CDR3 consists of 13 residues. CDR3 nucleotide sequence: TGTGCCTGGAGTACAGGGTCAGGCTACGAGCAGTACTTC. Protein sequence: CAWSTGSGYEQYF.

The chain has TRBV28 and TRBJ2-3, with D perhaps matching TRBD1 (6 bases). The CDR3 sequence is 13 residues long. Germline CDR1 reads MDHEN; CDR2 reads SYDVKM. V lost 5 bases and J 3 bases, leaving 9 bases between the germline ends. The CDR3 spells CASSLRGTDTQYF. The CDR3 DNA follows: TGTGCCAGCAGTCTCAGGGGTACAGATACGCAGTATTTT.

The CDR3 DNA follows: TGTGCCAGCAGGGGCTCGGTCCAAGAGACCCAGTACTTC. Its protein product is CASRGSVQETQYF. The chain employs TRBV7-2 and TRBJ2-5, with D unresolved. Trimming left V 6 bases short and J 1 base short, with 9 bases between. The germline gives CDR1 SGHTA, CDR2 FQGNSA. The CDR3 loop spans 13 amino acids.

The genes are TRBV5-6 and TRBJ1-2; maybe TRBD1 (5 bases). This CDR3 spans 15 amino acids. Trimming shortened V by 0 bases and J by 2 bases, and 11 bases separated the two germline ends. In germline, CDR1 is SGHDT, CDR2 YYEEEE. CDR3 sequence: CASSLGPTANYGYTF. CDR3 coding DNA: TGTGCCAGCAGCTTGGGACCGACAGCCAACTATGGCTACACCTTC.

The chain joins TRBV10-1 to TRBJ2-2, with 9 positions matching TRBD1. CDR1 and CDR2 from the germline V gene are WNHNN and SYGVQD (reference sequence). V lost 4 bases to trimming and J lost 6 bases; unmatched junction nucleotides: 6. The CDR3 is 15 amino acids. CDR3 DNA: TGCGCCAGCAGTGCGACAGGGGGACCTTCCGGGGAGCTGTTTTTT. This encodes CASSATGGPSGELFF.

The chain has TRBV6-2 or TRBV6-3 and TRBJ1-2; D is unresolved. With 2 bases removed from V and 6 bases from J, the gap between germline ends came to 16 bases. From germline, CDR1 is MNHEY and CDR2 SVGEGT. This CDR3 contains 15 residues. CDR3 sequence: CASSYAATEQNGYTF. In DNA form, the CDR3 reads TGTGCCAGCAGTTACGCCGCGACGGAGCAAAATGGCTACACCTTC.

This clone was detected a few times. The V and J genes are TRBV10-3 and TRBJ2-7; tentatively, D is TRBD1 (6 bases). The CDR3 runs 12 residues. Germline V CDR1 and CDR2: ENHRY, SYGVKD. V shed 9 bases and J shed 0 bases, with 9 bases lying between them. The CDR3 loop reads CAIGQSSYEQYF. The DNA of the CDR3 is TGTGCCATAGGACAGAGCTCCTACGAGCAGTACTTC.

V usage is TRBV11-2 and J usage is TRBJ2-1; 8 bases map to TRBD1. The CDR3 length is 15 residues. Germline CDR1 is SGHAT and CDR2 is FQNNGV. V was pared by 4 bases and J by 0 bases, with 2 bases of the junction left unmatched. This chain's CDR3 is CASSSGGSSYNEQFF. The CDR3 DNA reads as TGTGCCAGCAGCTCAGGGGGCAGCTCCTACAATGAGCAGTTCTTC.

The rearrangement uses TRBV18 and TRBJ2-7, with 11 bases that match TRBD1. CDR3 length equals 14 residues. V lost 4 bases to trimming and J lost 3 bases; unmatched junction nucleotides: 2. Germline V gives CDR1 KGHSH, CDR2 LQKENI. CDR3: CASSLGTGGYEQYF. CDR3 in DNA: TGTGCCAGCTCACTCGGGACAGGGGGCTACGAGCAGTACTTC.

The chain carries TRBV28 and TRBJ1-1; D is undetermined. Germline lookup yields CDR1 MDHEN and CDR2 SYDVKM. This CDR3 comprises 15 residues. V shed 2 bases and J shed 1 base, with 11 bases lying between them. CDR3: CASSLIGFKNTEAFF. As DNA, the CDR3 is TGTGCCAGCAGTTTAATCGGGTTTAAGAACACTGAAGCTTTCTTT. Drawing the rest from reference TRBV28 and TRBJ1-1, the complete variable domain is DVKVTQSSRYLVKRTGEKVFLECVQDMDHENMFWYRQDPGLGLRLIYFSYDVKMKEKGDIPEGYSVSREKKERFSLILESASTNQTSMYLCASSLIGFKNTEAFFGQGTRLTVV.

This clone came up once. Other DNA sequences in the same sample also yield this CDR3. The chain has TRBV6-6 and TRBJ2-7; weak D call: TRBD1 (5 bases). The CDR3 runs 13 residues. Germline CDR1 MNHNY, CDR2 SVGAGI (reference sequence). V was pared by 0 bases and J by 3 bases, with 6 bases between. CDR3 nucleotide sequence: TGTGCCAGCAGTTACTCGCAGGGCTACGAGCAGTACTTC. It codes for CASSYSQGYEQYF.

This sequence joins TRBV18 and TRBJ2-7; D possibly corresponds to TRBD1 (5 bases). V lost 0 bases, J lost 6 bases, and 15 bases lay in between. The CDR3 loop spans 15 amino acids. Germline CDR1 and CDR2: KGHSH and LQKENI. The CDR3 sequence is CASSPPSGQGTEQYF. Here the CDR3 DNA reads TGTGCCAGCTCACCACCCAGTGGGCAGGGTACCGAGCAGTACTTC.

The chain links TRBV5-1 to TRBJ1-1, with 9 bases aligning to TRBD1. Germline V gene data show CDR1 as SGHRS and CDR2 as YFSETQ. V shed 1 base, J shed 4 bases, and the junction held 2 bases outside the gene matches. The CDR3 consists of 14 residues. The CDR3 bases are TGCGCCAGCAGCTTGCTGACAGGGGGCACTGAAGCTTTCTTT. The encoded protein is CASSLLTGGTEAFF.

The chain couples TRBV19 to TRBJ1-6; TRBD1 matches 7 bases. The CDR3 has 12 amino acids. J lost 7 bases, V lost 6 bases, and 0 bases had no gene match. Per germline, CDR1 LNHDA and CDR2 SQIVND (reference sequence). CDR3 sequence reads: CASRTGNSPLHF. The CDR3 DNA reads TGTGCCAGTAGGACAGGGAATTCACCCCTCCACTTT.

The sample holds one count of this clone. The chain has TRBV5-1 and TRBJ2-3; D is perhaps TRBD1 (6 bases). V was clipped by 4 bases and J by 4 bases, with 10 bases between them. The CDR3 extends over 13 amino acids. Germline values: CDR1 SGHRS, CDR2 YFSETQ. CDR3 nucleotides: TGCGCCAGCAGCCGAGGACAGCCAGATACGCAGTATTTT. Amino acids: CASSRGQPDTQYF. Using reference TRBV5-1 and TRBJ2-3 for the parts outside the CDR3, the full variable domain is KAGVTQTPRYLIKTRGQQVTLSCSPISGHRSVSWYQQTPGQGLQFLFEYFSETQRNKGNFPGRFSGRQFSNSRSEMNVSTLELGDSALYLCASSRGQPDTQYFGPGTRLTVL.

This rearrangement joins TRBV30 to TRBJ2-3; D is perhaps TRBD1 (5 bases). Trimming cost V 3 bases and J 0 bases, with 10 bases left between them. There are 14 residues in the CDR3. Germline CDR1 GTSNPN, CDR2 SVGIG (reference sequence). This CDR3 is CAWSAGRSTDTQYF. CDR3 nucleotide sequence: TGTGCCTGGAGCGCAGGGCGTAGCACAGATACGCAGTATTTT.

This clone has just one count. The chain has TRBV19 and TRBJ1-6; D call uncertain. The CDR3 has 17 amino acids. The V and J ends lost 5 bases and 2 bases respectively, with 16 bases between them. The V gene's germline CDR1 is LNHDA and CDR2 SQIVND (reference sequence). This CDR3 reads CASSDLQEGTYNSPLHF. In nucleotides, the CDR3 is TGTGCCAGTAGTGATTTGCAGGAAGGAACCTATAATTCACCCCTCCACTTT. Combining the CDR3 with reference TRBV19 and TRBJ1-6 gives the whole variable domain DGGITQSPKYLFRKEGQNVTLSCEQNLNHDAMYWYRQDPGQGLRLIYYSQIVNDFQKGDIAEGYSVSREKKESFPLTVTSAQKNPTAFYLCASSDLQEGTYNSPLHFGNGTRLTVT.

This chain connects TRBV5-6 to TRBJ2-1; 11 positions match TRBD2. The CDR3 is 17 residues long. V shed 0 bases and J 9 bases; nucleotides not matched to a gene: 11. Germline V gene lookup returns CDR1 SGHDT and CDR2 YYEEEE. Written as DNA, the CDR3 is TGTGCCAGCAGCTTGGATGAGACTAGCGGGGTTAGCGGTGAGCAGTTCTTC. Protein: CASSLDETSGVSGEQFF.

The chain has TRBV5-1 and TRBJ1-1; the match to TRBD1 covers 9 bases. Trimming removed 5 bases from V and 1 base from J; junction bases left unmatched: 6. Germline assignment: CDR1 SGHRS and CDR2 YFSETQ. This CDR3 spans 15 amino acids. The CDR3 DNA reads TGCGCCAGCAGAATCCGGACAGGGGAGAACACTGAAGCTTTCTTT. Its protein product is CASRIRTGENTEAFF.

V usage is TRBV3-1 (or the pseudogene TRBV3-2) and J usage is TRBJ2-7; TRBD2 might be the D (5 bases). The germline V and J ends were trimmed by 6 bases and 2 bases, with 17 bases remaining between them. The germline V gene has CDR1 LGHDT and CDR2 YNNKEL (reference sequence). The CDR3 length is 15 residues. CDR3 nucleotides: TGTGCCAGCAGTCCTCGAGGGCTTCGGACCTACGAGCAGTACTTC. It encodes CASSPRGLRTYEQYF.

V and J are TRBV18 and TRBJ2-2; D not resolved. Germline lookup yields CDR1 KGHSH and CDR2 LQKENI. CDR3 length: 15 residues. V lost 0 bases, J lost 2 bases, and 7 bases lay in between. The CDR3, as DNA: TGTGCCAGCTCACCACCGACACCAAACACCGGGGAGCTGTTTTTT. Its protein is CASSPPTPNTGELFF.

The chain has TRBV7-9 and TRBJ1-4, with 9 bases fitting TRBD1. With V trimmed by 2 bases and J by 5 bases, 6 bases remained unmatched. The CDR3 covers 16 residues. Germline V gene lookup returns CDR1 SEHNR and CDR2 FQNEAQ (reference sequence). The CDR3 sequence: CASSLKLGTGNEKLFF. The CDR3 DNA sequence: TGTGCCAGCAGCTTAAAGCTTGGGACAGGGAATGAAAAACTGTTTTTT.

The chain employs TRBV20-1 and TRBJ2-7, with D possibly being TRBD1 (6 bases). Germline V gene sequence: CDR1 DFQATT, CDR2 SNEGSKA (reference sequence). This CDR3 spans 11 amino acids. Trimming removed 6 bases at V and 7 bases at J, with 13 bases between. This CDR3 reads CSARTVREQYF. The CDR3 DNA is TGCAGTGCGCGGACAGTGCGAGAGCAGTACTTC.

There are a few counts of this clone. The V and J genes are TRBV7-2 and TRBJ1-2; D perhaps matches TRBD1 (6 bases). Deletions cut 5 bases from V and 7 bases from J, with 17 bases between. Per germline, CDR1 SGHTA and CDR2 FQGNSA. The CDR3 runs to 14 residues. As DNA, the CDR3 is TGTGCCAGCAGCCCCGAACGCACAGGGCTTGGCTACACCTTC. Residues: CASSPERTGLGYTF.

V gene TRBV3-1 (or the pseudogene TRBV3-2) combines with J gene TRBJ1-4; possibly TRBD1 for D (5 bases). The CDR3 is made up of 17 amino acids. Germline CDR1 LGHDT, CDR2 YNNKEL (reference sequence). Trimming left V 0 bases short and J 3 bases short, with 14 bases between. CDR3 sequence (DNA): TGTGCCAGCAGCCAAGATCCTCCAGGGTGGGCTAATGAAAAACTGTTTTTT. Translation: CASSQDPPGWANEKLFF.

The chain combines TRBV6-5 with TRBJ1-2; D gene unclear. The V gene lost 7 bases and the J gene lost 6 bases, with 12 bases spanning the gap. The CDR3 length is 12 residues. Germline V gene lookup returns CDR1 MNHEY and CDR2 SVGAGI. CDR3 sequence (DNA): TGTGCCAGCATCCGGGGTACGAATGGCTACACCTTC. Its protein product is CASIRGTNGYTF.

The chain recombines TRBV10-3 with TRBJ1-2; D not certain. Germline CDR1 reads ENHRY; CDR2 reads SYGVKD. The ends were cut back, 3 bases at V and 4 bases at J, with 15 bases in the middle. The CDR3 covers 15 residues. The CDR3 nucleotides are TGTGCCATCAGTGATACTGTACAGACCACCTATGGCTACACCTTC. Its translation is CAISDTVQTTYGYTF.